Listed here are 4 T cell receptor beta chains from one sample, sequenced in a study of naive and memory T cell subsets. Two oligonucleotides, mixed equimolar, formed the beta constant-region primer covering TRBC1 and TRBC2. TCRdb itself ran the UMI-ligation and nested PCR reads through MiXCR, one entry per CDR3 protein. The table has 130,000 to 150,000 distinct CDR3 sequences, about 18% seen once; the top ten hold about 0.15%. Sequenced material: naive CD4+ T cells from blood. The receptor set was obtained from a human donor in good health.

V gene TRBV12-3 or TRBV12-4 combines with J gene TRBJ1-4; D is possibly TRBD1 (5 bases). V lost 2 bases and J lost 7, with 14 bases in between. The CDR3 is 15 residues long. CDR3 coding DNA: TGTGCCAGCAGTTTATTCAGGGTTGCCGGTGAAAAACTGTTTTTT. This gives the protein CASSLFRVAGEKLFF.

This clonotype showed up just a few times. The V gene is TRBV11-2, the J gene TRBJ2-5, with 7 bases matching TRBD1. The germline CDR1 and CDR2 sequences are SGHAT and FQNNGV. The CDR3 runs 14 residues. Losses at the gene ends were 0 bases for V and 3 bases for J; bases not matched to a gene: 1. The DNA for the CDR3 is TGTGCCAGCAGCTTAGACAGGGGGAAAGAGACCCAGTACTTC. Amino acid sequence: CASSLDRGKETQYF.

This clonotype was counted between two and nine times. V and J are TRBV4-1 and TRBJ1-3; tentatively, D is TRBD1 (5 bases). Trimming took 1 base from V and 4 from J, leaving 8 bases between them. Germline CDR1 MGHRA, CDR2 YSYEKL. The length of the CDR3 is 14 residues. CDR3: CASSQVRQGNTIYF. The CDR3 nucleotides are TGCGCCAGCAGCCAAGTTCGACAGGGAAACACCATATATTTT.

This chain links TRBV20-1 with TRBJ1-4, with a tentative D call TRBD1 (6 bases). CDR3 length equals 20 residues. Germline CDR1 reads DFQATT; CDR2 reads SNEGSKA (reference sequence). The V and J ends lost 0 bases and 8 bases respectively, with 31 bases between them. In DNA form, the CDR3 reads TGCAGTGCTAGAGATCATTGGGGTGGGGGCAGGCCAACAATTGGGGAAAAACTGTTTTTT. Translated: CSARDHWGGGRPTIGEKLFF.